Included here is one T cell receptor beta chain sequence, with context. What this receptor recognizes is not known. It has no much larger one-base neighbor in the sample; base qualities were not kept. This specimen belongs to a study of vaccination and CD4 T cells after COVID-19 (dated by TCRdb to 2021 to 2024). For the wider study: SARS-CoV-2 positivity had been established in the convalescent patients by nasal swab PCR, and mild disease was recorded in nine of these patients and severe disease in one. Six males and four females were included in the convalescent cohort, with two Hispanic individuals, seven Caucasians, two Asians and one multiracial person represented. Participants got two doses of the Pfizer-BioNTech BNT162b2 vaccine (n=8) or two doses of the Moderna mRNA-1273 vaccine (n=2). Post-COVID blood samples were collected from convalescent patients a median of approximately 93 days after diagnosis, with a range of about 30 to 180 days. The time from the second vaccine dose to post-vaccine blood sampling had a median of around 72 days and ranged from 14 to 241 days. A few convalescent patients were sampled both early after vaccination (day 14) and late after vaccination (days 161 to 241). For stimulating the cultures, overlapping spike peptide pools were used, derived from SARS-CoV-2 as well as from the common cold coronaviruses HCoV-NL63, HCoV-OC43 and HCoV-229E. In control cultures, a CEFX viral epitope pool was used as positive control, an HIV-1 Nef peptide pool was used as negative control, or no peptide was added. In nine to eleven COVID-19 convalescent patients and a few infection-naive healthy vaccine recipients, researchers compared the spike-specific CD4+ TCR repertoire from before mRNA vaccination with the repertoire from after.

The method was PCR. DNA from cultured CD4+ T cells was subjected to TCR sequencing with the Oncomine TCR Beta short-read assay at the Johns Hopkins FTIC core. The QIAamp micro DNA kit was used to extract genomic DNA from the cultured CD4+ T cells. Oncomine TCR Beta libraries made from cultured CD4+ T cells were pooled using unique dual indexes and sequenced on an Illumina iSeq 100. As for how the authors treated the data: Non-productive sequences were filtered out, and CDR3s that did not start with C, did not end with F or W, or were shorter than 7 amino acids were discarded. Antigen-specific clonotypes were identified using the MANAFEST web application through comparison of peptide-stimulated wells with reference and other culture wells. Positive clones required FDR below 0.05, an odds ratio above 5, and productive frequency above 0.1% in at least two of three replicate wells. A clonotype was classed as cross-reactive if the clonotype showed significant expansion both in SARS-CoV-2 spike wells and in at least one common cold coronavirus spike condition. CDR3 homology was assessed with Levenshtein distances (stringdist) and unrooted phylogenetic trees (ape) in R version 3.6.1. TCRdb ran its own pipeline on the public reads, namely fastp trimming at Q25 and MiXCR clone calling, and kept in-frame beta chains. Merged by CDR3 protein, the rows form single entries marked with the most common genes and DNA. V and J calls and clone size were set by TCRdb, not the authors. This sample has about 23,000 distinct CDR3 sequences in its table, and around 37% of those were observed once. The ten most abundant clones make up around 8.4% of the sample.

The meaning of the sample's time point label: late sampling 161 to 241 days after vaccination in three convalescent patients. What the treatment or condition label conveys for this sample: approximately 9-day PBMC culture with coronavirus spike peptide pools or control peptides (ViraFEST assay). The ViraFEST assay was used in the study, in which antigen-specific T cells were expanded with peptide pools and expanded clonotypes were subsequently identified by TCR sequencing. The convalescent patients' positive SARS-CoV-2 PCR tests fell between March and December 2020, which was before the Alpha, Beta and Delta variants emerged in the United States. Fewer than 2.5 million PBMCs per well were cultured in IMDM with roughly 5.5% human AB serum and 7.5 to 10 IU/ml IL-2, plus 10 ug/ml peptide pools. Half of the culture medium was replaced with fresh IL-2-containing medium on days 3 and 7. After approximately 11 days of culture, CD4+ T cells were isolated by negative selection with the EasySep CD4+ T cell isolation kit. PBMCs were separated from whole blood using Ficoll-Paque Plus gradient centrifugation and then either used fresh or cryopreserved at -140C. Each culture condition was generally run in triplicate wells.

The germline V and J ends show losses of 4 bases and 4 bases respectively, and no gene match explains 12 bases of the junction. The germline V gene gives CDR1 as MDHEN and CDR2 as SYDVKM. The CDR3 measures 17 amino acids from cysteine to phenylalanine. Only the CDR3 part of the read is kept: 51 bases, read in frame from the first base. The study at large found these results: Of the vaccine-specific clones found in convalescent patients, nearly all (304 of 307) were mono-reactive for SARS-CoV-2 spike instead of being cross-reactive with common cold coronaviruses. An increase in the median number of SARS-CoV-2-reactive clonotypes from 21 after infection to 38 after vaccination was observed, but the change was not found to be significant. In convalescent patients, a median approximately 83% of post-vaccine SARS-CoV-2-reactive clones were detected only after vaccination, suggesting vaccine-specific priming. Only a relatively small number of convalescent patients were included in the study, and early timepoints following natural infection were not analyzed.

The clonotype comes from a human donor who had recovered from COVID-19. Recombination linked TRBV28 to TRBJ2-7; the junction holds 11 bases that match TRBD2. The sample in question was CD4+ T cells from blood, cultured in vitro, obtained about 7 months after SARS-CoV-2 vaccination. The DNA sequence is TGTGCCAGCAGTTCCCCGACTAGCGGGACATTCGGGTACGAGCAGTACTTC. It is translated as CASSSPTSGTFGYEQYF.